The T cell receptor beta chain described here comes from a study of blood T cell repertoires in COVID-19. Study-level background: There were acute and convalescent COVID-19 samples, and they came from the United States, Italy and Spain. The cDNA or gDNA used as material had been derived from T cells, B-cell-depleted T cells, or PBMCs.

Original handling: From reference gene primer amplification, estimates of nucleated cell counts were derived. The table came from immunoSEQ multiplex PCR; TCRdb's copy has only in-frame clones and leaves some out. V, J and clone size derive from that table, while D and trimming were established from the DNA sequence. The sample yields roughly 150,000 clones, around four fifths seen once. The ends were cut back, 3 bases at V and 0 bases at J, with 18 bases in the middle. The CDR3 has 18 amino acids. Germline V gives CDR1 SGHDN, CDR2 FVKESK. The chain has TRBV14 and TRBJ1-3; possible D gene TRBD1, 6 bases. Sequencing was done on a sample of peripheral blood. This TCR derives from a woman over 75 with active or convalescent COVID-19. This CDR3 reads CASSHPRGGVLSGNTIYF. DNA of the CDR3: TGTGCCAGCAGCCATCCAAGGGGGGGGGTCCTCTCTGGAAACACCATATATTTT.